This note documents a single TCR beta chain sequence. The antigen is undetermined. This CDR3 has 13 amino acids. CDR1 SQVTM and CDR2 ANQGSEA come from the germline V gene. J gave up 6 bases and V 6 bases, and 7 bases lay outside the gene matches. This sample is drawn from a study of cytomegalovirus exposure and HLA in healthy donors. For the study at large: The 666 first-cohort repertoires shared a platform with the roughly 120 validation repertoires, as reported in a later analysis.

Sequenced by immunoSEQ multiplex PCR; TCRdb stores in-frame clones only, minus some. The table lists approximately 120,000 clones, roughly 93% of them singletons. General study findings and limits: The study labeled fewer than 200 TCR beta chains cytomegalovirus-associated.

This chain connects TRBV29-1 to TRBJ1-1; 10 nucleotides match TRBD1. The TCR originated in a woman aged 18 to 35 in good health and CMV-seronegative. Sequences were obtained from PBMCs. The CDR3 loop is CSVGQGGIAEAFF. The CDR3 DNA follows: TGCAGCGTCGGACAGGGGGGTATCGCTGAAGCTTTCTTT.